The clone carrying this TCR beta chain was recorded only once. The sample belongs to a study of blood T cell repertoires in COVID-19. At the level of the study: T cells, B-cell-depleted T cells, or PBMCs supplied cDNA or gDNA.

All enrollees were about 18 to 100 years old and from about two dozen US areas. Clinical history reported by participants formed the basis on which cohorts were assigned. How the authors handled the data: The assay estimated nucleated cells by amplifying reference gene primers. Only in-frame clones appear in the TCRdb table, and some are missing; sequencing was by immunoSEQ multiplex PCR. V and J calls and clone size are copied from that table; D and trimming were computed from the DNA. The sample consists of 200,000 to 300,000 clones, approximately 90% of them appearing once. Sequencing used PBMCs or T cells enriched from blood (not recorded which). This clonotype originated in a middle-aged woman with acute COVID-19.

The CDR3 coding sequence is TGTGCCAGCTCACCTACTCTTTCCCGTTCCTACAATGAGCAGTTCTTC. Protein: CASSPTLSRSYNEQFF. The chain carries TRBV18 and TRBJ2-1; D is ambiguous. The CDR3 is 16 amino acids. Germline-derived CDR1 and CDR2 are KGHSH and LQKENI. Trimming cost V 3 bases and J 1 base, with 13 bases left between them.